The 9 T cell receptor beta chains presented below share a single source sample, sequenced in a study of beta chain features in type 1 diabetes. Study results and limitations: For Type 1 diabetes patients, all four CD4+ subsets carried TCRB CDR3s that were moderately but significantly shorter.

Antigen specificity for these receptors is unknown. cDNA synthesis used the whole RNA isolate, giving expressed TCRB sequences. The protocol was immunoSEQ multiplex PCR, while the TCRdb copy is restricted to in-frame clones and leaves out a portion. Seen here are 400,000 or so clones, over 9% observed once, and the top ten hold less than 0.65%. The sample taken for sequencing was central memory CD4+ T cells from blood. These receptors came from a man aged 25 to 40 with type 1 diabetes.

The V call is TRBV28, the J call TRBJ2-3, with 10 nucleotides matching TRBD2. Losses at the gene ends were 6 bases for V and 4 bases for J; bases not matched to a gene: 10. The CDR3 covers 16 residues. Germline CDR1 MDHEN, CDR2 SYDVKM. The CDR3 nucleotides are TGTGCCAGCAGCTCCATAGCGGGAGGAAGATCAGATACGCAGTATTTT. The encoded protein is CASSSIAGGRSDTQYF.

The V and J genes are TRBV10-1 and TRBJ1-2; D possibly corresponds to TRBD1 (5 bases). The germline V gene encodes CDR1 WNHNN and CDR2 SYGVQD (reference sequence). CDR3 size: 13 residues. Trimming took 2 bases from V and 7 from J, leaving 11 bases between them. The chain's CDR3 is CASSEQQEGGYTF. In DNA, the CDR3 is TGCGCCAGCAGTGAGCAACAGGAAGGTGGCTACACCTTC.

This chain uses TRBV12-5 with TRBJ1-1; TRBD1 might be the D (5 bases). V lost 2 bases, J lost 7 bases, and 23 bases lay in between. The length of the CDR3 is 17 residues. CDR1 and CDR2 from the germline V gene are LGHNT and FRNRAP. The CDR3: CASGLSPRGPRRLEAFF. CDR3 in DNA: TGTGCTAGTGGTTTGTCCCCCCGGGGACCCCGGCGACTTGAAGCTTTCTTT.

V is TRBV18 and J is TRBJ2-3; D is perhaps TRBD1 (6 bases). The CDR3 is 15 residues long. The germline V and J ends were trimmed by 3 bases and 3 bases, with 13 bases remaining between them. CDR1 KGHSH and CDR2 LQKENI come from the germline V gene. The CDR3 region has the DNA TGTGCCAGCTCACCCGATTCAGGGGCTACAGATACGCAGTATTTT. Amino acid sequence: CASSPDSGATDTQYF.

The DNA of the CDR3 is TGTGCCAGCAGCTTAGATGAGGGGAATCCCGCCTACGAGCAGTACTTC. Translation: CASSLDEGNPAYEQYF. The V and J genes are TRBV11-2 and TRBJ2-7; D tentatively reads TRBD1 or TRBD2 (5 bases each). Per the germline V gene, CDR1 is SGHAT and CDR2 is FQNNGV. V was pared by 0 bases and J by 2 bases, with 14 bases between. The CDR3 spans 16 residues.

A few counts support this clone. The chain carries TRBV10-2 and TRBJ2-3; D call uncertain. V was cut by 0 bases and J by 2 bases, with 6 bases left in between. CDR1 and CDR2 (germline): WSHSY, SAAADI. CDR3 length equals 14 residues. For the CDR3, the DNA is TGCGCCAGCAGTGAGTCTTGGGACACAGATACGCAGTATTTT. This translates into CASSESWDTDTQYF.

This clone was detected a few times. The CDR3 loop reads CAWSVHDVGGYTF. Written as DNA, the CDR3 is TGTGCCTGGAGTGTACATGATGTGGGTGGCTACACCTTC. V is TRBV30 and J is TRBJ1-2; D gene uncertain. V lost 0 bases and J 7 bases, leaving 12 bases between the germline ends. The CDR3 runs 13 residues. Per germline, CDR1 GTSNPN and CDR2 SVGIG (reference sequence).

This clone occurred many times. CDR3 amino acids: CASSSYFGLNTEAFF. CDR3 DNA sequence: TGTGCCAGCAGCTCGTACTTCGGGCTGAACACTGAAGCTTTCTTT. The genes are TRBV7-2 and TRBJ1-1; D gene unclear. CDR1 is SGHTA, CDR2 FQGNSA, per germline. CDR3 length: 15 residues. Trimming took 4 bases from V and 0 from J, leaving 12 bases between them.

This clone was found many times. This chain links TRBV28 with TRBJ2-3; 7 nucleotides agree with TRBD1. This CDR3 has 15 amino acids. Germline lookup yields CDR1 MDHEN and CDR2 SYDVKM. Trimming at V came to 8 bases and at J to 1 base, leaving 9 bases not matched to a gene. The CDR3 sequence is CASLRGGAGTDTQYF. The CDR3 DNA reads TGTGCCAGCCTTCGAGGGGGCGCAGGCACAGATACGCAGTATTTT.